The entry below gives a single T cell receptor (beta chain) sequence along with its context. Here immunoSEQ multiplex PCR was the method, and the copy in TCRdb shows in-frame clones only, minus some. This sample has 2 million to 3 million clones; more than 85% occur once, and the top ten carry about 0.34%. The entry originates in a study of shared clonotypes between healthy human individuals. Germline CDR1 reads SGHRS; CDR2 reads YFSETQ. Trimming left V 2 bases short and J 0 bases short, with 8 bases between. The CDR3 consists of 14 residues. Specimen: naive CD4+ T cells from PBMCs. Subset meaning: CD45RA+ positively selected. The receptor was isolated from a man aged 18 to 30 in good health. Some clones in this sample may be carry-over from other donors' samples. This chain connects TRBV5-1 to TRBJ1-1; D is ambiguous. The CDR3 loop is CASSLATMNTEAFF. CDR3 bases: TGCGCCAGCAGCTTAGCGACCATGAACACTGAAGCTTTCTTT.